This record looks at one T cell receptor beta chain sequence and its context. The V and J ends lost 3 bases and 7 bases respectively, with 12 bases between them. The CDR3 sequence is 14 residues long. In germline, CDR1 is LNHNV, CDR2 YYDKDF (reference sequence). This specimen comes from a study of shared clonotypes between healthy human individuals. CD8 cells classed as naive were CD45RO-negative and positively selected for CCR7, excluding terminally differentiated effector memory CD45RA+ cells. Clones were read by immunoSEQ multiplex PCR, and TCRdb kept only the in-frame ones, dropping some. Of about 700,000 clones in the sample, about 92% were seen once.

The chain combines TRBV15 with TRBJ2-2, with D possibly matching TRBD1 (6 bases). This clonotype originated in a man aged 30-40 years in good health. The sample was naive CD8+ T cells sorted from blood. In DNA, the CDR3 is TGTGCCACCAGCAGTCCACAGGGAATCGGGGAGCTGTTTTTT. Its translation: CATSSPQGIGELFF.